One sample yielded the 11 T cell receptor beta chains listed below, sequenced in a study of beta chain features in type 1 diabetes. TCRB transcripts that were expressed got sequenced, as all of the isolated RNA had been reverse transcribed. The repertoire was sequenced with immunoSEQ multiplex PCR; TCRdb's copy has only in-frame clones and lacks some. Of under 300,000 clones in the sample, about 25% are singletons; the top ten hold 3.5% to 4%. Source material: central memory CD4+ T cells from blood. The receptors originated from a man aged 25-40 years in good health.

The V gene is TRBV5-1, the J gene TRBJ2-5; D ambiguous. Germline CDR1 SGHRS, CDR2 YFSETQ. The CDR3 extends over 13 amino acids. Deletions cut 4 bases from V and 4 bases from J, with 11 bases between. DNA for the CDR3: TGCGCCAGCAGCCGGGTGGATAGAGAGACCCAGTACTTC. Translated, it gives CASSRVDRETQYF.

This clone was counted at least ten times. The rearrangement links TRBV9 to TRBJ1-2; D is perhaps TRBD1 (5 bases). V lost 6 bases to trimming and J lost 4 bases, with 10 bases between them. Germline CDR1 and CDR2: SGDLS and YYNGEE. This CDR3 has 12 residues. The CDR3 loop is CASKGDGYGYTF. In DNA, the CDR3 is TGTGCCAGCAAAGGGGATGGCTATGGCTACACCTTC.

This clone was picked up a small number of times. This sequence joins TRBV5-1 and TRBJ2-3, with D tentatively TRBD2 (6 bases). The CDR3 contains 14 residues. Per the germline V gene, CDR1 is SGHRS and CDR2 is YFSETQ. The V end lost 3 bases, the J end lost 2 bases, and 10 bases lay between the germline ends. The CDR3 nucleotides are TGCGCCAGCAGCTCGGGACTCCCCACAGATACGCAGTATTTT. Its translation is CASSSGLPTDTQYF.

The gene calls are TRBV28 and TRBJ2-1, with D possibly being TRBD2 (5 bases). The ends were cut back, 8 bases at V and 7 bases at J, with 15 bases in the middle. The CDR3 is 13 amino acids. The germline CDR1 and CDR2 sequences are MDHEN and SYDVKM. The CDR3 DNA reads TGTGCCAGCCTGACCGGGAACGGGAATGAGCAGTTCTTC. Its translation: CASLTGNGNEQFF.

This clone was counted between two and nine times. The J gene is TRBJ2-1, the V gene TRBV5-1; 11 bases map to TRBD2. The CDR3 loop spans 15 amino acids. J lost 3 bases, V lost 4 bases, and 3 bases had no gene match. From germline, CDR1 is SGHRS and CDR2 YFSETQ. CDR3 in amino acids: CASSPGLADYNEQFF. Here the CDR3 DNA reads TGCGCCAGCAGCCCGGGACTAGCGGACTACAATGAGCAGTTCTTC.

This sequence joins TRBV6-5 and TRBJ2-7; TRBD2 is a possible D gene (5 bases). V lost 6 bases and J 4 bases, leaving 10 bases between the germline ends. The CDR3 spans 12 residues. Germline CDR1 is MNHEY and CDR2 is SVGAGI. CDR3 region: CASSTGDYEQYF. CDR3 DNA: TGTGCCAGCAGCACCGGGGATTACGAGCAGTACTTC.

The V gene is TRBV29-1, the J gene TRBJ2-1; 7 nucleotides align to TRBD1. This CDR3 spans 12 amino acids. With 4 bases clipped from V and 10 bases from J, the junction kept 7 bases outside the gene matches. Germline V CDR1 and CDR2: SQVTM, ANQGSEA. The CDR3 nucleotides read TGCAGCGTTGCCGCGACAGGGAAGGAGCAGTTCTTC. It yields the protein CSVAATGKEQFF.

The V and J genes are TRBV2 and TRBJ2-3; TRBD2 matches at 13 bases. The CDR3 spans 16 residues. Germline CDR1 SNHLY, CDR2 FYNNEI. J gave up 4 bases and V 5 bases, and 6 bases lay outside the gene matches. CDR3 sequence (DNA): TGTGCCAGCAGTCCTAGACTAGCGGGAGGACCAGATACGCAGTATTTT. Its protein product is CASSPRLAGGPDTQYF.

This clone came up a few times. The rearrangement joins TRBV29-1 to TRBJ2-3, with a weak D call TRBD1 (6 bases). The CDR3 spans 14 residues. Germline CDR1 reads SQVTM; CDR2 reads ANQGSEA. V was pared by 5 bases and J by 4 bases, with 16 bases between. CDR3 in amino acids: CSVPDRLGPDTQYF. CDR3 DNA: TGCAGCGTTCCTGACAGGCTGGGCCCAGATACGCAGTATTTT.

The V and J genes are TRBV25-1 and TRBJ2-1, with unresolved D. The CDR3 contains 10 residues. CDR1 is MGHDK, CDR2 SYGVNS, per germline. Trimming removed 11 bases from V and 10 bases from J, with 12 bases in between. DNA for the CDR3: TGTGCCGACTGGTTCGGAGAGCAGTTCTTC. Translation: CADWFGEQFF.

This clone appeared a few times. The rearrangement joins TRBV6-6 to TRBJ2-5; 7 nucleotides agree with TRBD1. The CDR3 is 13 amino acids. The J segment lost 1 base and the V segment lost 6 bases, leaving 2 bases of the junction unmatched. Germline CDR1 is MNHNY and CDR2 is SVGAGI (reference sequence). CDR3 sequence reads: CASRRQGQETQYF. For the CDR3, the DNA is TGTGCCAGCAGGCGACAGGGCCAAGAGACCCAGTACTTC.